The 9 T cell receptor beta chains in this list originate from one sample, sequenced in a study of response to subunit inactivated influenza vaccine. TCRdb processed the RT-PCR reads anew with MiXCR; each CDR3 protein has one entry. Altogether around 520,000 distinct CDR3 sequences are present, over 9.5% being singletons, with the ten largest covering more than 8.5%. The sequenced sample was PBMCs from blood, obtained on the day of vaccination. The source of these receptors is a man aged 45-65 years who received an inactivated influenza vaccine.

This clonotype was seen more than once but under ten times. V and J are TRBV3-1 and TRBJ1-2; D is possibly TRBD1 (5 bases). The CDR3 sequence is 14 residues long. Germline CDR1 and CDR2: LGHDT and YNNKEL (reference sequence). Trimming removed 4 bases from V and 3 bases from J, with 12 bases in between. The CDR3 loop is CASSRVGGDYGYTF. The CDR3 DNA sequence: TGTGCCAGCAGCCGGGTCGGAGGGGACTATGGCTACACCTTC.

The table lists this clonotype with many counts. The V gene is TRBV12-3 or TRBV12-4, the J gene TRBJ1-6, with 7 nucleotides matching TRBD1. V shed 5 bases and J 6 bases; nucleotides not matched to a gene: 7. This CDR3 has 15 residues. The DNA for the CDR3 is TGTGCCAGCAGTATAAGGGACAGTCCTAATTCACCCCTCCACTTT. Translating it yields CASSIRDSPNSPLHF.

This clonotype has just a few counts. CDR3 residues: CASSPSGVGKNIQYF. In nucleotides, the CDR3 is TGCGCCAGCAGCCCTAGCGGGGTAGGCAAAAACATTCAGTACTTC. This chain connects TRBV4-1 to TRBJ2-4, with 9 bases lining up with TRBD2. This CDR3 has 15 amino acids. V gave up 4 bases and J gave up 3 bases; unmatched junction bases: 4. The germline V gene has CDR1 MGHRA and CDR2 YSYEKL.

This clonotype was detected many times. The rearrangement uses TRBV6-2 or TRBV6-3 and TRBJ2-7; 8 nucleotides agree with TRBD1. The CDR3 has 15 residues. Germline loops: CDR1 MNHEY, CDR2 SVGEGT. Trimming took 4 bases from V and 2 from J; bases not matched to a gene: 7. The CDR3 DNA reads as TGTGCCAGCAGTTTAGCCGGGACAGGCACCTACGAGCAGTACTTC. It is translated as CASSLAGTGTYEQYF.

This chain joins TRBV11-1 and TRBJ2-6; D unclear. Germline CDR1 and CDR2: SGHAT and FQDESV (reference sequence). The CDR3 length is 20 residues. Trimming took 0 bases from V and 2 from J, leaving 20 bases between them. CDR3 DNA sequence: TGTGCCAGCAGCTTAGCAGTGGGCACCGTAATCCCTCCTGGGGCCAACGTCCTGACTTTC. Encoded protein: CASSLAVGTVIPPGANVLTF.

V is TRBV5-6 and J is TRBJ2-7; no clear D. The germline V gene has CDR1 SGHDT and CDR2 YYEEEE. The length of the CDR3 is 13 residues. Trimming removed 0 bases at V and 2 bases at J, with 6 bases between. CDR3 loop: CASSLEQPYEQYF. Written as DNA, the CDR3 is TGTGCCAGCAGCTTGGAACAGCCCTACGAGCAGTACTTC.

This clonotype was recorded at least ten times. The V and J genes are TRBV29-1 and TRBJ1-1; maybe TRBD1 (5 bases). In germline, CDR1 is SQVTM, CDR2 ANQGSEA. The length of the CDR3 is 14 residues. V lost 7 bases to trimming and J lost 4 bases, with 19 bases between them. CDR3: CSDGDLRRFTEAFF. In DNA form, the CDR3 reads TGCAGCGACGGGGACCTGCGGAGGTTCACTGAAGCTTTCTTT.

This clonotype appeared a few times. V is TRBV20-1 and J is TRBJ2-1, with 13 bases lining up with TRBD2. Germline V gene data show CDR1 as DFQATT and CDR2 as SNEGSKA (reference sequence). The CDR3 loop spans 17 amino acids. The J segment lost 0 bases and the V segment lost 8 bases, leaving 10 bases of the junction unmatched. CDR3 DNA sequence: TGCAGTACCTCAACGACTAGCGGGAGGTCCTCCTACAATGAGCAGTTCTTC. It translates to CSTSTTSGRSSYNEQFF.

This sequence joins TRBV6-5 and TRBJ2-5, with D maybe TRBD2 (6 bases). The CDR3 sequence is 15 residues long. V lost 8 bases, J lost 9 bases, and 25 bases lay in between. The germline V gene has CDR1 MNHEY and CDR2 SVGAGI. CDR3 sequence reads: CASCHGTGAERPQYF. The CDR3 DNA reads as TGTGCCAGCTGTCACGGGACGGGAGCGGAGAGACCCCAGTACTTC.